The rows below give T cell receptor beta chains drawn from one sample of a study of vaccination and CD4 T cells after COVID-19. MiXCR was run by TCRdb on the PCR reads, yielding one entry per CDR3 protein. The sample has around 10,000 distinct CDR3 sequences, approximately 52% seen once. For these receptors, no antigen is known. Sequencing used CD4+ T cells from blood, cultured in vitro. These receptors were taken from a human donor who had recovered from COVID-19. Each CDR3 is given without its conserved first and last residue.

j_call v_call cdr3_aa
TRBJ2-3 TRBV7-9 ASSLMGQGATDTQY
TRBJ2-1 TRBV6-5 ASSYSTGGNNEQF
TRBJ2-4 TRBV11-2 ASRPLAKNIQY
TRBJ2-3 TRBV20-1 SARDLAGGPDTQY
TRBJ2-7 TRBV6-5 ASSYSVLLGEQY
TRBJ1-5 TRBV6-2/TRBV6-3 ASSPGPPNQPQH
TRBJ2-1 TRBV15 ATSRDVSRRVDEQF
TRBJ2-2 TRBV11-3 ASRKGQHTGELF
TRBJ2-3 TRBV2 ASSGWLGGGPETDTQY
TRBJ1-3 TRBV20-1 SAFKPTGSGNTIY
TRBJ2-2 TRBV20-1 SAKPGLAGSGELF
TRBJ2-7 TRBV15 ATSGDRGKFTYEQY
TRBJ2-7 TRBV6-1 ASSDRYYEQY
TRBJ2-5 TRBV5-8 ASSLGYETQY
TRBJ1-2 TRBV19 ASSTSTGVSGYGYT
TRBJ2-3 TRBV20-1 SATGQGSTDTQY
TRBJ2-7 TRBV30 AWSVSGTEQY
TRBJ2-2 TRBV19 ASSLTGVTGELF
TRBJ1-3 TRBV30 AWSGGQLSSGNTIY
TRBJ1-1 TRBV28 ASSGRTGVNTEAF
TRBJ1-4 TRBV20-1 SARPTATNEKLF
TRBJ2-2 TRBV27 ASNSNVRESGELF
TRBJ2-5 TRBV9 ASSVGLEETQY
TRBJ2-3 TRBV14 ASSLQLAATDTQY
TRBJ1-1 TRBV7-9 ASSLASMTEAF
TRBJ1-2 TRBV7-2 ASSTQGGQYNYGYT
TRBJ2-5 TRBV5-1 ASSLGTTFETQY
TRBJ1-5 TRBV20-1 SASDGPGNQPQH